These 20 T cell receptor beta chains originate from one sample sequenced in a study of CD8+CD57+ T cells in acquired aplastic anemia. Investigators profiled TCR beta VDJ and CDR3 from genomic DNA template. TCRdb recomputed calls from the reads with MiXCR, one row per CDR3 protein. Of roughly 180,000 distinct CDR3 sequences listed, approximately 49% are singletons. Source material: sorted CD4+, CD8+, or CD8+CD57+ T cells (not recorded which) from PBMCs. The receptor source for this set is a human donor in good health.

In its sample, this clonotype was seen many times. This rearrangement joins TRBV20-1 to TRBJ1-4, with a possible D match to TRBD1 (5 bases). The CDR3 extends over 14 amino acids. Deletions cut 2 bases from V and 5 bases from J, with 12 bases between. CDR1 is DFQATT and CDR2 is SNEGSKA in the germline V gene (reference sequence). The CDR3 reads CSARWTWDNEKLFF. CDR3 bases: TGCAGTGCTAGATGGACTTGGGACAATGAAAAACTGTTTTTT.

Ten or more counts support this clonotype. The rearrangement uses TRBV4-1 and TRBJ1-6; perhaps TRBD1 as D (5 bases). There are 16 residues in the CDR3. V lost 4 bases and J 10 bases, leaving 20 bases between the germline ends. The germline CDR1 and CDR2 sequences are MGHRA and YSYEKL. DNA of the CDR3: TGCGCCAGCAGCCTAAGAACGGGGGGAGAGGGGTCACCCCTCCACTTT. It encodes CASSLRTGGEGSPLHF.

The chain uses TRBV30 and TRBJ2-7; D is unresolved. V shed 0 bases and J shed 4 bases, with 13 bases lying between them. There are 14 residues in the CDR3. Per germline, CDR1 GTSNPN and CDR2 SVGIG (reference sequence). In DNA form, the CDR3 reads TGTGCCTGGAGTGTACAGCTGGGTCCGTACGAGCAGTACTTC. It encodes CAWSVQLGPYEQYF.

This clonotype was detected ten times or more. The genes are TRBV6-1 and TRBJ1-5; D gene unclear. The CDR3 contains 11 residues. Germline loops: CDR1 MNHNS, CDR2 SASEGT. Trimming left V 3 bases short and J 5 bases short, with 2 bases between. CDR3 protein: CASSDYQPQHF. The CDR3 region has the DNA TGTGCCAGCAGTGATTATCAGCCCCAGCATTTT.

V is TRBV5-5 and J is TRBJ1-1; a possible D gene is TRBD1 (5 bases). Trimming cost V 0 bases and J 3 bases, with 9 bases left between them. The germline CDR1 and CDR2 sequences are SGHKS and YYEKEE (reference sequence). CDR3 length equals 14 residues. As DNA, the CDR3 is TGTGCCAGCAGCTTGGTCAGGGCGTACACTGAAGCTTTCTTT. Encoded protein: CASSLVRAYTEAFF. The entire variable domain, with the rest obtained from reference TRBV5-5 and TRBJ1-1, is as follows: DAGVTQSPTHLIKTRGQQVTLRCSPISGHKSVSWYQQVLGQGPQFIFQYYEKEERGRGNFPDRFSARQFPNYSSELNVNALLLGDSALYLCASSLVRAYTEAFFGQGTRLTVV.

This chain uses TRBV12-3 or TRBV12-4 with TRBJ1-3; D gene uncertain. The V gene lost 7 bases and the J gene lost 6 bases, with 16 bases spanning the gap. This CDR3 spans 14 amino acids. CDR3 nucleotides: TGTGCCAGCAACTACCCTGCCGACCCAAACACCATATATTTT. Translated: CASNYPADPNTIYF.

As for this clonotype: A much larger clone lies a single base off, so this may be a read error. This chain connects TRBV28 to TRBJ1-1, with TRBD1 matching 9 bases. The CDR3 contains 15 residues. J gave up 3 bases and V 6 bases, and 8 bases lay outside the gene matches. CDR1 and CDR2 (germline): MDHEN, SYDVKM. Here the CDR3 reads CASRDRGRGDTEAFF. CDR3 coding DNA: TGTGCCAGCAGAGACAGGGGGAGGGGGGACACTGAAGCTTTCTTT. Supplemented by reference TRBV28 and TRBJ1-1, the full variable domain reads DVKVTQSSRYLVKRTGEKVFLECVQDMDHENMFWYRQDPGLGLRLIYFSYDVKMKEKGDIPEGYSVSREKKERFSLILESASTNQTSMYLCASRDRGRGDTEAFFGQGTRLTVV.

The chain joins TRBV7-9 to TRBJ1-6; D possibly corresponds to TRBD1 (6 bases). Germline V CDR1 and CDR2: SEHNR, FQNEAQ (reference sequence). The CDR3 has 12 amino acids. The ends were cut back, 9 bases at V and 5 bases at J, with 8 bases in the middle. CDR3 in DNA: TGTGCCAGACAGGGAAATAATTCACCCCTCCACTTT. This codes for CARQGNNSPLHF.

This clonotype was observed once. The rearrangement joins TRBV12-3 or TRBV12-4 to TRBJ1-1; 7 bases agree with TRBD1. Unmatched junction bases numbered 7, after V lost 10 bases and J lost 11 bases. This CDR3 spans 10 amino acids. CDR3 in amino acids: CATKGARAFF. CDR3 DNA sequence: TGTGCCACCAAGGGGGCGAGGGCTTTCTTT.

The gene calls are TRBV2 and TRBJ1-1, with a possible D match to TRBD1 (5 bases). Trimming pared 3 bases from V and 10 bases from J, leaving 9 bases between. The CDR3 loop spans 11 amino acids. Looked up from germline, CDR1 is SNHLY and CDR2 is FYNNEI. The chain's CDR3 is CASSEEGVAFF. CDR3 DNA sequence: TGTGCCAGCAGTGAGGAAGGGGTAGCTTTCTTT. The full variable domain, in which reference TRBV2 and TRBJ1-1 provide the parts outside the CDR3, is EPEVTQTPSHQVTQMGQEVILRCVPISNHLYFYWYRQILGQKVEFLVSFYNNEISEKSEIFDDQFSVERPDGSNFTLKIRSTKLEDSAMYFCASSEEGVAFFGQGTRLTVV.

Concerning this clonotype: Being one base from a much bigger clone, this may be a read error. The chain links TRBV20-1 to TRBJ1-1, with D possibly matching TRBD1 (6 bases). Germline CDR1 reads DFQATT; CDR2 reads SNEGSKA (reference sequence). V lost 2 bases, J lost 3 bases, and 13 bases lay in between. The CDR3 has 14 amino acids. CDR3 nucleotides: TGCAGTGCTAGAATTCAAAGGGGGGACACTGAAGCTTTCTTT. Residues: CSARIQRGDTEAFF.

The J gene is TRBJ1-1, the V gene TRBV27, with D maybe TRBD1 (5 bases). V lost 5 bases, J lost 0 bases, and 16 bases lay in between. The CDR3 is 16 amino acids. Germline V gives CDR1 MNHEY, CDR2 SMNVEV (reference sequence). The CDR3 is CASSLFQGAMNTEAFF. The CDR3 DNA reads as TGTGCCAGCAGTCTTTTTCAAGGGGCGATGAACACTGAAGCTTTCTTT.

This clonotype was counted a few times. The chain links TRBV6-1 to TRBJ1-3; D is perhaps TRBD1 (5 bases). The CDR3 is 15 residues long. CDR1 is MNHNS, CDR2 SASEGT, per germline. Trimming removed 2 bases at V and 3 bases at J, with 11 bases between. The chain's CDR3 is CASSERQGGGNTIYF. The CDR3 nucleotides read TGTGCCAGCAGTGAACGGCAGGGCGGTGGAAACACCATATATTTT.

The rearrangement joins TRBV10-2 to TRBJ2-1, with 10 bases that match TRBD2. The CDR3 totals 17 residues. The V and J ends lost 4 bases and 7 bases, in that order; junction bases with no gene match: 13. The V gene's germline CDR1 is WSHSY and CDR2 SAAADI. The CDR3 sequence: CASSVMFSGRILNEQFF. The CDR3 DNA reads TGCGCCAGCAGTGTTATGTTTAGCGGGAGGATTCTGAATGAGCAGTTCTTC.

Ten or more counts support this clonotype. The gene calls are TRBV6-1 and TRBJ2-3; D possibly corresponds to TRBD1 (6 bases). Between the trimmed V and J ends, which lost 6 bases and 4 bases, there was a span of 14 bases. Germline CDR1 MNHNS, CDR2 SASEGT. The CDR3 covers 14 residues. DNA of the CDR3: TGTGCCAGCAGGATCGTGGACAGCCCAGATACGCAGTATTTT. Its protein is CASRIVDSPDTQYF.

This clonotype was observed many times. V is TRBV6-2 or TRBV6-3 and J is TRBJ2-7; weak D call: TRBD1 (5 bases). V was pared by 2 bases and J by 1 base, with 9 bases between. The CDR3 loop spans 14 amino acids. Germline CDR1 reads MNHEY; CDR2 reads SVGEGT. The CDR3 sequence is CASSYRGQSYEQYF. CDR3 nucleotide sequence: TGTGCCAGCAGTTACCGCGGACAATCCTACGAGCAGTACTTC.

This clonotype was detected a few times. V gene TRBV5-6 combines with J gene TRBJ2-1, with D perhaps matching TRBD2 (6 bases). The germline V and J ends were trimmed by 2 bases and 2 bases, with 11 bases remaining between them. CDR3 length equals 15 residues. Per the germline V gene, CDR1 is SGHDT and CDR2 is YYEEEE. DNA of the CDR3: TGTGCCAGCAGCTTCGGGGGATCGGCCTACAATGAGCAGTTCTTC. It yields the protein CASSFGGSAYNEQFF.

There are many counts of this clonotype. J is TRBJ2-3 and V is TRBV6-1, with unresolved D. Trimming removed 6 bases from V and 3 bases from J, with 7 bases in between. The CDR3 covers 12 residues. The germline gives CDR1 MNHNS, CDR2 SASEGT. The CDR3: CASRTDTDTQYF. CDR3 in DNA: TGTGCCAGCAGGACGGATACAGATACGCAGTATTTT.

The chain uses TRBV7-2 and TRBJ2-3, with D unresolved. V was trimmed by 5 bases and J by 2 bases, leaving 11 bases between them. CDR3 length equals 14 residues. Germline-derived CDR1 and CDR2 are SGHTA and FQGNSA. As DNA, the CDR3 is TGTGCCAGCAGCCGAAACGGAGACACAGATACGCAGTATTTT. Translated: CASSRNGDTDTQYF. The full variable domain, in which reference TRBV7-2 and TRBJ2-3 provide the parts outside the CDR3, is GAGVSQSPSNKVTEKGKDVELRCDPISGHTALYWYRQSLGQGLEFLIYFQGNSAPDKSGLPSDRFSAERTGGSVSTLTIQRTQQEDSAVYLCASSRNGDTDTQYFGPGTRLTVL.

This clonotype was seen many times. The V gene is TRBV6-5, the J gene TRBJ2-5; D might be TRBD2 (6 bases). CDR1 and CDR2 (germline): MNHEY, SVGAGI. The CDR3 sequence is 14 residues long. The V end was cut by 9 bases, the J end by 2 bases, with 16 bases between. CDR3 bases: TGTGCCAGTAGACGGGGAGGAGGACAAGAGACCCAGTACTTC. It is translated as CASRRGGGQETQYF.